This passage covers 24 T cell receptor beta chains from one sample sequenced in a study of monozygotic twins with inflammatory bowel disease. TCRdb reprocessed the 5' RACE reads and keeps a single row for each CDR3 protein, giving no DNA. The sample's table shows about 300,000 distinct CDR3 sequences. Sequencing input: blood. Source of these receptors: a human donor with ulcerative colitis or Crohn's disease, or a healthy co-twin of an affected twin (not recorded which).

The chain employs TRBV6-2 or TRBV6-3 and TRBJ1-1; TCRdb selects TRBD1, and the lack of DNA leaves this call unchecked. This CDR3 contains 15 residues. Germline CDR1 reads MNHEY; CDR2 reads SVGEGT. CDR3 protein: CASRERQGRNTEAFF.

The chain carries TRBV18 and TRBJ2-7. The CDR3 runs 12 residues. CDR1 and CDR2 from the germline V gene are KGHSH and LQKENI. This CDR3 reads CASSFTVYEQYF.

J is TRBJ1-5 and V is TRBV4-2. Germline CDR1 LGHNA, CDR2 YNFKEQ. The CDR3 consists of 17 residues. The CDR3 here is CASSQRTGASANQPQHF.

The CDR3 sequence is CASSHPEGGVLRIADTQYF. The chain joins TRBV7-8 to TRBJ2-3; TCRdb gives TRBD2 as the D gene, but with no DNA this cannot be confirmed. The length of the CDR3 is 19 residues. Germline values: CDR1 SGHVS, CDR2 FQNEAQ.

The J gene is TRBJ1-2, the V gene TRBV29-1; TCRdb calls TRBD1, which cannot be checked without DNA. Germline CDR1 SQVTM, CDR2 ANQGSEA. The CDR3 contains 18 residues. The CDR3 loop is CSVLTIPGQGSSNYGYTF.

This rearrangement joins TRBV12-3 or TRBV12-4 to TRBJ1-1; TCRdb picks TRBD1, but there is no DNA to check that call. The CDR3 has 16 amino acids. CDR3 region: CASSLGDPGSGTEAFF.

This chain uses TRBV25-1 with TRBJ2-1; TCRdb's assignment of TRBD1 cannot be checked, as there is no DNA. This CDR3 is built from 15 residues. Germline CDR1 MGHDK, CDR2 SYGVNS. CDR3 protein: CASSVGGRDRNEQFF.

The chain joins TRBV6-1 to TRBJ2-3. The CDR3 extends over 11 amino acids. Germline V gene lookup returns CDR1 MNHNS and CDR2 SASEGT. This CDR3 is CASSEVDTQYF.

This chain links TRBV27 with TRBJ2-2; TCRdb's D gene call, TRBD2, goes unchecked for lack of DNA. Germline CDR1 and CDR2: MNHEY and SMNVEV (reference sequence). The CDR3 totals 14 residues. CDR3 loop: CASSGGTRPGELFF.

The V call is TRBV6-5, the J call TRBJ1-5; with no DNA, the TCRdb D assignment of TRBD1 cannot be verified. The CDR3 is made up of 16 amino acids. Germline CDR1 reads MNHEY; CDR2 reads SVGAGI. The CDR3 spells CASSYSGTGLNQPQHF.

The chain couples TRBV5-1 to TRBJ1-4; the D gene TCRdb calls, TRBD1, cannot be checked with no DNA. The length of the CDR3 is 15 residues. Germline V gives CDR1 SGHRS, CDR2 YFSETQ. CDR3 amino acids: CASSSGQGSGEKLFF.

The chain is built from TRBV19 and TRBJ2-3; the D call of TRBD2 rests on TCRdb alone, since no DNA is present to check it. CDR1 LNHDA and CDR2 SQIVND come from the germline V gene (reference sequence). The CDR3 sequence is 15 residues long. This chain's CDR3 is CASSRRASSTDTQYF.

The gene calls are TRBV5-4 and TRBJ2-7; TCRdb names TRBD1, which stays unverified in the absence of DNA. This CDR3 comprises 13 residues. CDR1 and CDR2 from the germline V gene are SGHNT and YYREEE (reference sequence). The CDR3 sequence is CASSLEGAREQYF.

V is TRBV5-1 and J is TRBJ2-5; TCRdb returns TRBD1, unconfirmable since there is no DNA. Germline V CDR1 and CDR2: SGHRS, YFSETQ. The CDR3 runs to 16 residues. The CDR3 reads CASSLGTGANQETQYF. The variable domain in full, with the rest retrieved from reference TRBV5-1 and TRBJ2-5, is KAGVTQTPRYLIKTRGQQVTLSCSPISGHRSVSWYQQTPGQGLQFLFEYFSETQRNKGNFPGRFSGRQFSNSRSEMNVSTLELGDSALYLCASSLGTGANQETQYFGPGTRLLVL.

V usage is TRBV7-8 and J usage is TRBJ2-7; the D call from TCRdb, TRBD1, cannot be confirmed without DNA. This CDR3 is 14 amino acids long. Germline CDR1 is SGHVS and CDR2 is FQNEAQ. The CDR3 is CASSFDRGRSEQYF.

The chain joins TRBV21-1 to TRBJ2-7; TCRdb's D call, TRBD1, is unchecked because there is no DNA. TRBV21-1 is tagged as a pseudogene. The CDR3 is 15 amino acids. This CDR3 is CATLDLRDRLYEQYF.

The V call is TRBV4-2, the J call TRBJ1-5. The CDR3 is 16 amino acids. Germline-derived CDR1 and CDR2 are LGHNA and YNFKEQ. CDR3 sequence reads: CASSPESPYSNQPQHF.

The J gene is TRBJ2-6, the V gene TRBV29-1; TCRdb's D gene call, TRBD1, goes unchecked for lack of DNA. There are 14 residues in the CDR3. Germline CDR1 and CDR2: SQVTM and ANQGSEA. This chain's CDR3 is CSVETGVGANVLTF.

The V gene is TRBV5-4, the J gene TRBJ2-7; TCRdb outputs TRBD1, but without DNA this stays unchecked. The germline gives CDR1 SGHNT, CDR2 YYREEE (reference sequence). The CDR3 contains 13 residues. CDR3 protein: CASSSGQDREQYF.

The J gene is TRBJ2-1, the V gene TRBV20-1; there is no DNA to check the TCRdb D call of TRBD1. Per germline, CDR1 DFQATT and CDR2 SNEGSKA (reference sequence). The CDR3 length is 14 residues. CDR3 sequence reads: CSAHRQGGINEQFF.

The rearrangement joins TRBV7-2 to TRBJ2-1; TCRdb's D gene call, TRBD2, goes unchecked for lack of DNA. The CDR3 contains 13 residues. In germline, CDR1 is SGHTA, CDR2 FQGNSA. CDR3 amino acids: CASRLAGEYEQFF.

The rearrangement joins TRBV12-2 to TRBJ2-1; the TCRdb D gene call, TRBD2, has no DNA to confirm it. TRBV12-2 is listed as a pseudogene. This CDR3 spans 17 amino acids. The CDR3 loop is CASRLARSGSYNNEQFF.

V is TRBV5-6 and J is TRBJ1-3. The CDR3 extends over 15 amino acids. Germline values: CDR1 SGHDT, CDR2 YYEEEE. CDR3 residues: CASSTDTYSGNTIYF.

The chain couples TRBV29-1 to TRBJ2-6. The CDR3 has 13 residues. Germline V lookup: CDR1 SQVTM, CDR2 ANQGSEA. CDR3 amino acids: CSGTVSGANVLTF.